This TCR beta chain stems from a study of control samples from healthy donors and cancer patients. The V segment lost 2 bases and the J segment 3 bases; nucleotides outside the gene matches: 16. The CDR3 totals 19 residues. Germline values: CDR1 SGHTA, CDR2 FQGNSA. Assay used: immunoSEQ multiplex PCR; TCRdb lists only in-frame clones, some missing. The table lists under 150,000 clones, roughly 89% of them singletons, with around 11% in the top ten. The genes are TRBV7-2 and TRBJ1-5; 7 bases fit TRBD1. The TCR originated in a man between 25 and 39 years old in good health. Specimen: blood. The DNA for the CDR3 is TGTGCCAGCAGCTTATTACCGACAGGGAAAGGGGGCTCCAATCAGCCCCAGCATTTT. Amino acids: CASSLLPTGKGGSNQPQHF.